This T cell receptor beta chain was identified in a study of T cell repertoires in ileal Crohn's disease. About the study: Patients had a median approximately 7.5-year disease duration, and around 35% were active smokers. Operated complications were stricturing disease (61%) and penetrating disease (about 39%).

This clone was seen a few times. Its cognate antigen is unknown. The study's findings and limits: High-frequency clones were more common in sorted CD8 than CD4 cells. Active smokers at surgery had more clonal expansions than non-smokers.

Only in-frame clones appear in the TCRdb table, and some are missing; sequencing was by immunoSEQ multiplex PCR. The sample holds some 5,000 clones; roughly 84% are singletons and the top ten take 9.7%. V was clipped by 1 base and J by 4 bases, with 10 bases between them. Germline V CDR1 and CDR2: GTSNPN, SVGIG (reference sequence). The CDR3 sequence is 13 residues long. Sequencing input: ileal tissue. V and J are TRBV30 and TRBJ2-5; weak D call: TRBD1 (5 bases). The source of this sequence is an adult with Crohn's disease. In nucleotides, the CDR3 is TGTGCCTGGAGTGGGAGCAGGGTAGAGACCCAGTACTTC. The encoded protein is CAWSGSRVETQYF.